Shown below are 16 T cell receptor beta chains from a single sample sequenced in a study of T cells expressing NK-cell markers. TCRdb re-called the 5' RACE reads; every CDR3 protein appears as one record, without DNA. This sample contains some 390,000 distinct CDR3 sequences. Sequenced input: blood T cells: a sorted CD56 or NKG2C T cell subset, CD4+ or CD8+ T cells, or bulk PBMC T cells (not recorded which). These receptors originate from a woman aged 50 to 60 in good health.

This rearrangement joins TRBV19 to TRBJ2-5; the TRBD2 assignment by TCRdb is unverifiable without DNA. The V gene's germline CDR1 is LNHDA and CDR2 SQIVND (reference sequence). The CDR3 is 14 amino acids. CDR3 in amino acids: CASRPGGAGETQYF. Filled out from reference TRBV19 and TRBJ2-5, the complete variable domain reads DGGITQSPKYLFRKEGQNVTLSCEQNLNHDAMYWYRQDPGQGLRLIYYSQIVNDFQKGDIAEGYSVSREKKESFPLTVTSAQKNPTAFYLCASRPGGAGETQYFGPGTRLLVL.

CDR3 sequence: CASSQTTSGISQYF. V and J are TRBV3-1 and TRBJ2-3; the D call of TRBD2 rests on TCRdb alone, since no DNA is present to check it. The CDR3 runs 14 residues. Germline lookup yields CDR1 LGHDT and CDR2 YNNKEL (reference sequence).

The chain links TRBV6-5 to TRBJ1-1; the D gene TCRdb calls, TRBD1, cannot be checked with no DNA. Germline-derived CDR1 and CDR2 are MNHEY and SVGAGI. This CDR3 is built from 13 residues. CDR3 protein: CASSLVTGGEAFF.

The chain joins TRBV4-1 to TRBJ2-1; checking the TCRdb D call of TRBD1 is not possible without DNA. This CDR3 has 14 residues. CDR1 and CDR2 from the germline V gene are MGHRA and YSYEKL. This CDR3 is CASTRGQGGDEQFF.

The chain links TRBV2 to TRBJ2-1; TCRdb reports TRBD1, a call that lacks DNA to check it against. The CDR3 loop spans 12 amino acids. Germline V gene sequence: CDR1 SNHLY, CDR2 FYNNEI. This chain's CDR3 is CASSETGYEQFF. Based on the CDR3 plus reference TRBV2 and TRBJ2-1, the full variable domain is EPEVTQTPSHQVTQMGQEVILRCVPISNHLYFYWYRQILGQKVEFLVSFYNNEISEKSEIFDDQFSVERPDGSNFTLKIRSTKLEDSAMYFCASSETGYEQFFGPGTRLTVL.

The chain has TRBV12-3 or TRBV12-4 and TRBJ1-5; there is no DNA to check the TCRdb D call of TRBD1. The CDR3 totals 16 residues. CDR3 in amino acids: CASSSRQFNSNQPQHF.

The chain combines TRBV20-1 with TRBJ1-2; the TCRdb call, TRBD1, lacks DNA for checking. Germline V gene lookup returns CDR1 DFQATT and CDR2 SNEGSKA (reference sequence). CDR3 length: 14 residues. The chain's CDR3 is CSAKETGAWYGYTF.

The chain couples TRBV28 to TRBJ1-6. Germline CDR1 MDHEN, CDR2 SYDVKM. The CDR3 covers 11 residues. CDR3 amino acids: CASSVNSPLHF.

The chain has TRBV20-1 and TRBJ2-1; TCRdb gives TRBD1 as the D gene, but with no DNA this cannot be confirmed. The CDR3 is 13 residues long. CDR1 and CDR2 (germline): DFQATT, SNEGSKA (reference sequence). The CDR3 here is CSAEGAGDNEQFF.

The chain uses TRBV12-3 or TRBV12-4 and TRBJ1-5; as DNA is missing, the TRBD1 call by TCRdb cannot be tested. This CDR3 is 14 amino acids long. The CDR3 protein is CASAGTGGNQPQHF.

This chain links TRBV6-1 with TRBJ1-1; the D gene TCRdb calls, TRBD1, cannot be checked with no DNA. Germline CDR1 reads MNHNS; CDR2 reads SASEGT. The length of the CDR3 is 12 residues. The CDR3 region is CASTGGGAEAFF.

The chain is built from TRBV2 and TRBJ2-1; lacking DNA, the TRBD2 call made by TCRdb goes unchecked. The CDR3 consists of 15 residues. Germline CDR1 and CDR2: SNHLY and FYNNEI. CDR3 loop: CASSDTLAEANEQFF.

The J gene is TRBJ2-3, the V gene TRBV27. Germline V gene lookup returns CDR1 MNHEY and CDR2 SMNVEV (reference sequence). CDR3 length: 15 amino acids. CDR3 loop: CASSLGRGRQDTQYF.

The rearrangement uses TRBV12-3 or TRBV12-4 and TRBJ2-7. The CDR3 covers 12 residues. Here the CDR3 reads CASSSGSKEQYF.

The V and J genes are TRBV4-1 and TRBJ2-1; TCRdb's D call of TRBD2 is untestable without DNA. Germline assignment: CDR1 MGHRA and CDR2 YSYEKL. The CDR3 consists of 17 residues. CDR3 region: CASSQPTRGRSYNEQFF.

The chain has TRBV11-1 and TRBJ2-7; the TCRdb D gene call, TRBD1, has no DNA to confirm it. The CDR3 runs 13 residues. The germline V gene encodes CDR1 SGHAT and CDR2 FQDESV (reference sequence). The CDR3 protein is CASSFERGDEQYF.